Below are 18 T cell receptor beta chains sequenced from a single sample in a study of shared clonotypes between healthy human individuals. Repertoires were generated with immunoSEQ multiplex PCR, while TCRdb's copy carries only in-frame clones and drops some. The sample consists of fewer than 650,000 clones, around 78% of them appearing once. The sequenced sample was PBMCs. These receptors were taken from a middle-aged woman in good health. Some clones in this sample may be carry-over from other donors' samples.

This rearrangement joins TRBV4-1 to TRBJ1-5; 8 bases line up with TRBD1. The CDR3 runs 15 residues. The germline V gene has CDR1 MGHRA and CDR2 YSYEKL. V was pared by 0 bases and J by 6 bases, with 4 bases of the junction left unmatched. CDR3: CASSQEDRAFQPQHF. The CDR3 DNA is TGCGCCAGCAGCCAAGAGGACAGGGCTTTTCAGCCCCAGCATTTT.

The CDR3 sequence: CASSDQGSGNTIYF. In nucleotides, the CDR3 is TGTGCCAGCAGTGATCAGGGCTCTGGAAACACCATATATTTT. The V and J genes are TRBV7-6 and TRBJ1-3; D perhaps matches TRBD1 (5 bases). Trimming left V 6 bases short and J 0 bases short, with 9 bases between. Germline V gene data show CDR1 as SGHVS and CDR2 as FNYEAQ. CDR3 length: 14 residues.

The J gene is TRBJ2-5, the V gene TRBV4-1, with D maybe TRBD2 (5 bases). The J call may be in error: the DNA end matches TRBJ2-7 better. The CDR3 spans 13 residues. Germline V gene sequence: CDR1 MGHRA, CDR2 YSYEKL. The CDR3 DNA sequence: TGCGCCAGCAGCCGAGGGTCGAACTACGAGCAGTACTTC. Its translation is CASSRGSNYEQYF.

This sequence joins TRBV7-8 and TRBJ2-1; the D is unclear. The CDR3 loop spans 11 amino acids. CDR1 and CDR2 (germline): SGHVS, FQNEAQ. Trimming removed 3 bases from V and 8 bases from J, with 5 bases in between. CDR3 coding DNA: TGTGCCAGCAGCTTTATGTATGAGCAGTTCTTC. This codes for CASSFMYEQFF. The complete variable domain, with remaining parts taken from reference TRBV7-8 and TRBJ2-1, reads GAGVSQSPRYKVAKRGQDVALRCDPISGHVSLFWYQQALGQGPEFLTYFQNEAQLDKSGLPSDRFFAERPEGSVSTLKIQRTQQEDSAVYLCASSFMYEQFFGPGTRLTVL.

V usage is TRBV27 and J usage is TRBJ2-1; 7 positions agree with TRBD2. The CDR3 has 17 residues. The V gene's germline CDR1 is MNHEY and CDR2 SMNVEV (reference sequence). The V segment lost 6 bases and the J segment 0 bases; nucleotides outside the gene matches: 11. The CDR3 coding sequence is TGTGCCAGCAGCTTCAGGGAGGGACTGGGCTCCTACAATGAGCAGTTCTTC. This encodes CASSFREGLGSYNEQFF.

This clone was counted a single time. It may be a read error: a sequence one base away is much more abundant. This chain uses TRBV7-8 with TRBJ2-5; 9 bases line up with TRBD1. Looked up from germline, CDR1 is SGHVS and CDR2 is FQNEAQ. This CDR3 has 19 amino acids. Trimming removed 0 bases from V and 9 bases from J; junction bases left unmatched: 20. The CDR3 region is CASSLAVLTGGSAREAQYF. Here the CDR3 DNA reads TGTGCCAGCAGCTTAGCCGTCTTGACAGGGGGGAGCGCGAGGGAGGCCCAGTACTTC.

To note about this clone: This likely stems from a read error, as it lies one base from a far larger clone. The chain combines TRBV30 with TRBJ2-5; a possible D gene is TRBD2 (6 bases). The V gene's germline CDR1 is GTSNPN and CDR2 SVGIG (reference sequence). Trimming removed 4 bases from V and 5 bases from J, with 17 bases in between. CDR3 size: 14 residues. The CDR3 reads CAWTSVSFQETQYF. CDR3 coding DNA: TGTGCCTGGACTAGCGTGAGCTTTCAGGAGACCCAGTACTTC.

The chain links TRBV6-5 to TRBJ1-4; 10 bases fit TRBD1. This CDR3 has 14 residues. Germline lookup yields CDR1 MNHEY and CDR2 SVGAGI. Trimming at V came to 10 bases and at J to 3 bases, leaving 5 bases not matched to a gene. The CDR3 DNA is TGTGCCAACCCGGGACAGGGGCCTAATGAAAAACTGTTTTTT. Its translation is CANPGQGPNEKLFF.

The genes are TRBV28 and TRBJ1-5; 10 positions agree with TRBD1. Per the germline V gene, CDR1 is MDHEN and CDR2 is SYDVKM. CDR3 length equals 15 residues. V shed 8 bases and J 1 base; nucleotides not matched to a gene: 5. The CDR3 nucleotides read TGTGCCAGCCAGACAGGGGGCTTAAGCAATCAGCCCCAGCATTTT. It encodes CASQTGGLSNQPQHF.

With regard to this clone: Given a far larger clone just one base away, this is likely a sequencing read error. The V gene is TRBV6-1, the J gene TRBJ1-5; D call uncertain. Trimming took off 6 bases at V and 0 bases at J, with 6 bases between the two ends. The CDR3 covers 13 residues. Per germline, CDR1 MNHNS and CDR2 SASEGT. This CDR3 reads CASRKDSNQPQHF. The CDR3 DNA sequence: TGTGCCAGCAGAAAAGATAGCAATCAGCCCCAGCATTTT.

The V gene is TRBV4-1, the J gene TRBJ2-7; the D gene is possibly TRBD1 (6 bases). This CDR3 comprises 15 residues. The germline V gene encodes CDR1 MGHRA and CDR2 YSYEKL. Trimming left V 1 base short and J 3 bases short, with 13 bases between. The DNA of the CDR3 is TGCGCCAGCAGCCAAGCTCCGGGACAAGGCTACGAGCAGTACTTC. Protein sequence: CASSQAPGQGYEQYF.

The chain is built from TRBV9 and TRBJ2-3, with 11 bases identical to TRBD2. The germline CDR1 and CDR2 sequences are SGDLS and YYNGEE. CDR3 length equals 15 residues. Unmatched junction bases numbered 6, after V lost 5 bases and J lost 4 bases. Here the CDR3 DNA reads TGTGCCAGCAGTGGGATAGCGGGAGGGGCAGATACGCAGTATTTT. Translated, it gives CASSGIAGGADTQYF.

This clone has ten or more counts. Germline and junction disagree at one end, which may indicate a read error. The same CDR3 also results from other DNA sequences found in this sample. V is TRBV4-2 and J is TRBJ1-2; D gene uncertain. The germline V gene has CDR1 LGHNA and CDR2 YNFKEQ. The CDR3 extends over 18 amino acids. The chain's CDR3 is CAGSHATPDMVPGYGYTF. The CDR3 DNA sequence: TGTGCCGGCAGCCACGCCACCCCTGACATGGTTCCTGGCTATGGCTACACCTTC.

This rearrangement joins TRBV27 to TRBJ2-3, with 9 nucleotides matching TRBD1. V was clipped by 5 bases and J by 4 bases; unmatched bases: 10. Per germline, CDR1 MNHEY and CDR2 SMNVEV (reference sequence). This CDR3 contains 16 residues. DNA of the CDR3: TGTGCCAGCAGTCTCACAGGGGGCGCGGGTTCAGATACGCAGTATTTT. Its translation: CASSLTGGAGSDTQYF.

This clone was picked up one time. The V gene is TRBV14, the J gene TRBJ1-4; a weak D match, TRBD1 (6 bases). Germline V gives CDR1 SGHDN, CDR2 FVKESK. Between the trimmed V and J ends, which lost 3 bases and 4 bases, there was a span of 9 bases. There are 14 residues in the CDR3. CDR3 DNA: TGTGCCAGCAGCCACAGGGGACTTAATGAAAAACTGTTTTTT. Protein product: CASSHRGLNEKLFF.

About this clone itself: This likely traces to a read error, being one base from a far larger clone. The CDR3 ends on some other residue instead of the conserved phenylalanine or tryptophan, so this is likely a read error. This CDR3 is also generated by other DNA sequences in the sample. DNA of the CDR3: TGTGCCTGGAGTGTCGGGCCTTCCTTCTATGGCTACACCTTA. This gives the protein CAWSVGPSFYGYTL. J is TRBJ1-2 and V is TRBV30, with unresolved D. The CDR3 covers 14 residues. The V gene's germline CDR1 is GTSNPN and CDR2 SVGIG (reference sequence). Trimming removed 0 bases at V and 4 bases at J, with 12 bases between.

This clone showed up just a few times. The V and J genes are TRBV18 and TRBJ1-1; no clear D. The CDR3 is 13 residues long. V lost 5 bases and J lost 6, with 13 bases in between. The germline V gene encodes CDR1 KGHSH and CDR2 LQKENI. The CDR3 sequence is CASSTFSLAEAFF. For the CDR3, the DNA is TGTGCCAGCTCAACCTTCTCCCTGGCTGAAGCTTTCTTT. The variable domain in full, with the rest retrieved from reference TRBV18 and TRBJ1-1, is NAGVMQNPRHLVRRRGQEARLRCSPMKGHSHVYWYRQLPEEGLKFMVYLQKENIIDESGMPKERFSAEFPKEGPSILRIQQVVRGDSAAYFCASSTFSLAEAFFGQGTRLTVV.

J is TRBJ2-5 and V is TRBV6-6; D is perhaps TRBD1 or TRBD2 (5 bases each). V shed 7 bases and J shed 4 bases, with 19 bases lying between them. This CDR3 is 15 amino acids long. Looked up from germline, CDR1 is MNHNY and CDR2 is SVGAGI (reference sequence). Here the CDR3 DNA reads TGTGCCAGCATTCTCAGGGTCGGGGTTGGAGAGACCCAGTACTTC. It codes for CASILRVGVGETQYF.